The 26 T cell receptor beta chains below all came from one sample that was sequenced in a study of regulatory T cells in long-lasting Graves disease. Time point: newly diagnosed GD, antithyroid drugs for less than 3 months. RNA extracted from PBMCs served as the sequencing template. iRepertoire HTBI primers and Arm-PCR of CDR3 regions built TCR beta libraries. TCRdb itself ran the multiplex PCR reads through MiXCR, one entry per CDR3 protein. The table shows approximately 440,000 distinct CDR3 sequences, with around 15% occurring only once. Another study also made use of these data, one on T cells in Graves' hyperthyroidism and ophthalmopathy.

Material: peripheral blood mononuclear cells (PBMCs), obtained at new diagnosis, from a patient treated with antithyroid drugs. Receptors originate from a man aged 35-49 years with Graves disease.

The V call is TRBV6-5, the J call TRBJ2-3, with D possibly called TRBD1 or TRBD2 (5 bases each). Germline V CDR1 and CDR2: MNHEY, SVGAGI. Between the trimmed V and J ends, which lost 0 bases and 2 bases, there was a span of 6 bases. This CDR3 is built from 14 residues. CDR3 coding DNA: TGTGCCAGCAGTTACTCGGGGACCACAGATACGCAGTATTTT. It yields the protein CASSYSGTTDTQYF.

The chain couples TRBV29-1 to TRBJ1-2, with TRBD1 matching over 7 bases. V trimming: 5 bases; J trimming: 4 bases; junction bases outside the gene matches: 16. Germline V CDR1 and CDR2: SQVTM, ANQGSEA. The CDR3 totals 16 residues. In DNA, the CDR3 is TGCAGCGTTAAATTTCGAACCACAGGGGTTTTCTATGGCTACACCTTC. Protein: CSVKFRTTGVFYGYTF. Variable domain in full (rest from reference TRBV29-1 and TRBJ1-2): SAVISQKPSRDICQRGTSLTIQCQVDSQVTMMFWYRQQPGQSLTLIATANQGSEATYESGFVIDKFPISRPNLTFSTLTVSNMSPEDSSIYLCSVKFRTTGVFYGYTFGSGTRLTVV.

A remark on this clonotype: A much larger clone lies one base from this, so it may be a read error. The V call is TRBV11-3, the J call TRBJ2-3; 8 bases agree with TRBD2. CDR1 is SGHNT, CDR2 YENEEA, per germline. Germline trimming cut 5 bases from V and 3 bases from J; bases unmatched to any gene: 13. CDR3 length: 17 residues. This chain's CDR3 is CASSLSGGVTNTDTQYF. As DNA, the CDR3 is TGTGCCAGCAGCCTATCCGGGGGGGTGACTAATACAGATACGCAGTATTTT.

This clonotype came up many times. This chain joins TRBV11-3 and TRBJ2-5, with 7 positions matching TRBD2. Germline V CDR1 and CDR2: SGHNT, YENEEA. The CDR3 extends over 15 amino acids. Trimming removed 5 bases from V and 3 bases from J; junction bases left unmatched: 9. Written as DNA, the CDR3 is TGTGCCAGCAGCGTCCCCCCAGCGGGAAAAGAGACCCAGTACTTC. This gives the protein CASSVPPAGKETQYF.

This clonotype was observed at least ten times. The V call is TRBV12-3 or TRBV12-4, the J call TRBJ2-1; TRBD1 might be the D (5 bases). This CDR3 is 13 amino acids long. V dropped 7 bases and J dropped 6 bases, with 13 bases sitting between them. The CDR3 DNA follows: TGTGCCAGCACCCAAACCAGGGTCAATGAGCAGTTCTTC. Its protein product is CASTQTRVNEQFF.

Worth noting for this clonotype: The likely explanation is a read error, given a far larger clone one base away. The chain is built from TRBV6-2 or TRBV6-3 and TRBJ2-7; 9 positions match TRBD2. The V gene end was trimmed by 5 bases and the J gene end by 7 bases; junction bases not matched to a gene: 9. CDR1 MNHEY and CDR2 SVGEGT come from the germline V gene. The CDR3 is made up of 14 amino acids. The DNA for the CDR3 is TGTGCCAGCAGTCACGTAGCGGGAGAGGGAGAGCAGTACTTC. Amino acids: CASSHVAGEGEQYF.

Ten or more counts support this clonotype. The gene calls are TRBV28 and TRBJ2-1; 7 bases agree with TRBD1. Germline lookup yields CDR1 MDHEN and CDR2 SYDVKM. This CDR3 has 18 amino acids. V trimming: 4 bases; J trimming: 1 base; junction bases outside the gene matches: 13. The CDR3 coding sequence is TGTGCCAGCAGTTCGTGGACAGGAGGAACTAAGTCCTACAATGAGCAGTTCTTC. It is translated as CASSSWTGGTKSYNEQFF.

The sample holds many counts of this clonotype. The rearrangement joins TRBV5-1 to TRBJ2-4; D is perhaps TRBD2 (6 bases). The V end lost 0 bases, the J end lost 3 bases, and 13 bases lay between the germline ends. The CDR3 totals 16 residues. Germline V CDR1 and CDR2: SGHRS, YFSETQ. The CDR3 bases are TGCGCCAGCAGCTTGGGACGGCTGGAGGGCAAAAACATTCAGTACTTC. It translates to CASSLGRLEGKNIQYF.

This clonotype came up a few times. This chain joins TRBV5-4 and TRBJ2-3; D possibly corresponds to TRBD2 (6 bases). The end of the DNA fits TRBJ2-5 better, so the J call may be wrong. Germline CDR1 SGHNT, CDR2 YYREEE (reference sequence). The CDR3 runs to 14 residues. The CDR3 nucleotides read TGTGCCAGCAGCCTGGTTGCGGAGGGGGAGACCCAGTACTTC. Translation gives CASSLVAEGETQYF.

The chain links TRBV28 to TRBJ2-5; D perhaps matches TRBD1 (6 bases). The CDR3 covers 13 residues. V lost 7 bases and J lost 3, with 12 bases in between. The germline V gene encodes CDR1 MDHEN and CDR2 SYDVKM. The CDR3 spells CASTPGAEETQYF. As DNA, the CDR3 is TGTGCCAGCACCCCAGGGGCAGAAGAGACCCAGTACTTC.

This clonotype was seen repeatedly, ten times or more. The chain combines TRBV10-3 with TRBJ2-1; D is unclear. The V end was cut by 0 bases, the J end by 9 bases, with 12 bases between. The CDR3 extends over 14 amino acids. Germline loops: CDR1 ENHRY, CDR2 SYGVKD. In DNA form, the CDR3 reads TGTGCCATCAGTGAGTCGATTCTGGGATCTGAGCAGTTCTTC. It is translated as CAISESILGSEQFF.

The V and J genes are TRBV5-6 and TRBJ1-1, with a weak D call TRBD1 (6 bases). V lost 5 bases to trimming and J lost 5 bases, with 13 bases between them. Per germline, CDR1 SGHDT and CDR2 YYEEEE. The CDR3 totals 13 residues. CDR3 DNA: TGTGCCAGCAGACAGGGCCCGGGGACTGAAGCTTTCTTT. Translated: CASRQGPGTEAFF.

This clonotype has ten or more counts. The V gene is TRBV5-1, the J gene TRBJ2-1; possible D gene TRBD1, 5 bases. V was trimmed by 7 bases and J by 0 bases, leaving 11 bases between them. This CDR3 comprises 14 residues. The germline gives CDR1 SGHRS, CDR2 YFSETQ. In nucleotides, the CDR3 is TGCGCCAGCCGAGCAGGGTCCTCCTACAATGAGCAGTTCTTC. This codes for CASRAGSSYNEQFF.

This clonotype was detected a few times. J is TRBJ1-5 and V is TRBV28; D is possibly TRBD1 (5 bases). Between the trimmed V and J ends, which lost 10 bases and 4 bases, there was a span of 14 bases. Germline V gene lookup returns CDR1 MDHEN and CDR2 SYDVKM. This CDR3 has 13 residues. The CDR3, as DNA: TGTGCCACCAAGTGGGGGGTGAATCAGCCCCAGCATTTT. This translates into CATKWGVNQPQHF.

The J gene is TRBJ2-2, the V gene TRBV6-1; D is ambiguous. The CDR3 loop spans 16 amino acids. The V gene's germline CDR1 is MNHNS and CDR2 SASEGT. The V end lost 1 base, the J end lost 1 base, and 10 bases lay between the germline ends. DNA of the CDR3: TGTGCCAGCAGTGAAGTCTCCTACGTGAACACCGGGGAGCTGTTTTTT. Translation gives CASSEVSYVNTGELFF.

The V and J genes are TRBV2 and TRBJ1-5, with TRBD1 matching 10 bases. Trimming removed 2 bases from V and 4 bases from J; junction bases left unmatched: 5. Germline CDR1 and CDR2: SNHLY and FYNNEI. This CDR3 is 16 amino acids long. The CDR3 DNA sequence: TGTGCCAGCAGTGAATGGACAGGGGGTGGAAATCAGCCCCAGCATTTT. Its translation is CASSEWTGGGNQPQHF.

This clonotype turned up a few times. The V and J genes are TRBV11-2 and TRBJ2-2; D remains unclear. CDR1 is SGHAT and CDR2 is FQNNGV in the germline V gene. This CDR3 region has 14 residues. V was clipped by 0 bases and J by 8 bases, with 10 bases between them. CDR3 protein: CASSLDPSAGELFF. The CDR3 DNA reads as TGTGCCAGCAGCTTAGACCCCTCAGCGGGGGAGCTGTTTTTT.

This clonotype has just a few counts. The chain has TRBV5-1 and TRBJ2-2, with 8 bases identical to TRBD1. Trimming at V came to 4 bases and at J to 4 bases, leaving 18 bases not matched to a gene. CDR3 length: 19 amino acids. Per germline, CDR1 SGHRS and CDR2 YFSETQ. For the CDR3, the DNA is TGCGCCAGCAGCGGAACGGGACAGGATTTTATGAGGGGCACCGGGGAGCTGTTTTTT. The encoded protein is CASSGTGQDFMRGTGELFF.

Only a few counts were recorded for this clonotype. The gene calls are TRBV20-1 and TRBJ2-1; tentative D call: TRBD2 (7 bases). Trimming pared 6 bases from V and 4 bases from J, leaving 16 bases between. Germline CDR1 is DFQATT and CDR2 is SNEGSKA (reference sequence). The CDR3 contains 14 residues. CDR3 protein: CSANGLGGYNEQFF. CDR3 nucleotides: TGCAGTGCCAACGGACTAGGGGGGTACAATGAGCAGTTCTTC.

In its sample, this clonotype was seen many times. The V gene is TRBV28, the J gene TRBJ1-2; TRBD1 matches at 9 bases. J lost 6 bases, V lost 4 bases, and 6 bases had no gene match. Looked up from germline, CDR1 is MDHEN and CDR2 is SYDVKM. The CDR3 contains 14 residues. The CDR3: CASSSRTGVDGYTF. The CDR3, as DNA: TGTGCCAGCAGTTCCAGGACAGGGGTTGATGGCTACACCTTC.

This clonotype was observed many times. The DNA of the CDR3 is TGTGCCAGCAGCCAAGCATGGGTGAGCGAGCAGTACTTC. This codes for CASSQAWVSEQYF. The V and J genes are TRBV11-2 and TRBJ2-7, with unresolved D. The CDR3 is made up of 13 amino acids. CDR1 SGHAT and CDR2 FQNNGV come from the germline V gene. V was shortened by 5 bases and J by 6 bases, with 14 bases between the two germline ends. The whole variable domain, remainder taken from reference TRBV11-2 and TRBJ2-7, is EAGVAQSPRYKIIEKRQSVAFWCNPISGHATLYWYQQILGQGPKLLIQFQNNGVVDDSQLPKDRFSAERLKGVDSTLKIQPAKLEDSAVYLCASSQAWVSEQYFGPGTRLTVT.

This clonotype showed up many times. The chain has TRBV15 and TRBJ2-5, with D perhaps TRBD1 or TRBD2 (5 bases each). CDR1 LNHNV and CDR2 YYDKDF come from the germline V gene (reference sequence). With 1 base removed from V and 4 bases from J, the gap between germline ends came to 13 bases. This CDR3 spans 15 amino acids. For the CDR3, the DNA is TGTGCCACCAGCAGAGGGGGGAGAGGGTCAGAGACCCAGTACTTC. It codes for CATSRGGRGSETQYF. The full variable domain, completed using reference TRBV15 and TRBJ2-5, is DAMVIQNPRYQVTQFGKPVTLSCSQTLNHNVMYWYQQKSSQAPKLLFHYYDKDFNNEADTPDNFQSRRPNTSFCFLDIRSPGLGDTAMYLCATSRGGRGSETQYFGPGTRLLVL.

This clonotype has a count of ten or more. The chain carries TRBV5-1 and TRBJ2-3; D possibly uses TRBD1 or TRBD2 (5 bases each). Trimming took 2 bases from V and 1 from J, leaving 14 bases between them. CDR3 size: 16 residues. Germline-derived CDR1 and CDR2 are SGHRS and YFSETQ. CDR3 nucleotide sequence: TGCGCCAGCAGCTTTGGGGCAGATAGCGGCACAGATACGCAGTATTTT. This translates into CASSFGADSGTDTQYF.

This clonotype occurred many times. The chain has TRBV6-1 and TRBJ2-3, with 12 nucleotides matching TRBD2. V gave up 4 bases and J gave up 4 bases; unmatched junction bases: 6. The CDR3 totals 16 residues. Per the germline V gene, CDR1 is MNHNS and CDR2 is SASEGT. The CDR3 coding sequence is TGTGCCAGCAGTGCCCTAGCGGGAGGGGAACCAGATACGCAGTATTTT. It is translated as CASSALAGGEPDTQYF.

This clonotype has a handful of counts. The chain employs TRBV19 and TRBJ2-7; D gene ambiguous. The length of the CDR3 is 13 residues. Germline V CDR1 and CDR2: LNHDA, SQIVND (reference sequence). Trimming stripped 7 bases from V and 3 bases from J, with 13 bases between. CDR3 loop: CASTKGSIYEQYF. The CDR3 nucleotides read TGTGCCAGTACCAAGGGATCTATCTACGAGCAGTACTTC.

There are a few counts of this clonotype. This sequence joins TRBV15 and TRBJ2-3; 10 bases are shared with TRBD1. This CDR3 contains 15 residues. V shed 4 bases, J shed 5 bases, and the junction held 6 bases outside the gene matches. Per the germline V gene, CDR1 is LNHNV and CDR2 is YYDKDF (reference sequence). CDR3 sequence (DNA): TGTGCCACCAGCAATCGGGACAGGGGAGAAGATACGCAGTATTTT. Encoded protein: CATSNRDRGEDTQYF. The variable domain in full, with the rest retrieved from reference TRBV15 and TRBJ2-3, is DAMVIQNPRYQVTQFGKPVTLSCSQTLNHNVMYWYQQKSSQAPKLLFHYYDKDFNNEADTPDNFQSRRPNTSFCFLDIRSPGLGDTAMYLCATSNRDRGEDTQYFGPGTRLTVL.